One and the same sample provided the 9 T cell receptor beta chains below, sequenced in a study of cytotoxic CD8 clonotypes in ibrutinib-treated CLL. Assay: immunoSEQ multiplex PCR; the TCRdb copy retains only in-frame clones and omits some. This sample has some 200,000 clones, with 70% to 75% found just once. This sample comprised PBMCs, obtained after 12 months of ibrutinib treatment. These receptors were collected from a human donor with chronic lymphocytic leukemia.

This clone occurred once. This sequence joins TRBV7-3 and TRBJ2-4; TRBD2 matches at 7 bases. V shed 5 bases, J shed 2 bases, and the junction held 9 bases outside the gene matches. The germline V gene encodes CDR1 SGHTA and CDR2 FQGTGA. The CDR3 consists of 16 residues. The CDR3: CASSLGRAGTKNIQYF. CDR3 bases: TGTGCCAGCAGCCTGGGGAGGGCGGGAACCAAAAACATTCAGTACTTC.

A single count supports this clone. This chain uses TRBV29-1 with TRBJ1-2, with a tentative D call TRBD1 (5 bases). Between the trimmed V and J ends, which lost 3 bases and 4 bases, there was a span of 12 bases. Germline V CDR1 and CDR2: SQVTM, ANQGSEA. The CDR3 is 13 residues long. CDR3 loop: CSVDVGGSYGYTF. CDR3 DNA: TGCAGCGTTGATGTCGGGGGGTCCTATGGCTACACCTTC.

The chain is built from TRBV4-1 and TRBJ1-2; TRBD1 agrees at 11 bases. Losses at the gene ends were 4 bases for V and 4 bases for J; bases not matched to a gene: 8. The germline gives CDR1 MGHRA, CDR2 YSYEKL. The CDR3 is made up of 16 amino acids. The CDR3: CASSRSEGQGGYGYTF. Here the CDR3 DNA reads TGCGCCAGCAGCCGATCAGAGGGACAGGGGGGCTATGGCTACACCTTC.

The chain is built from TRBV19 and TRBJ2-3; a weak D match, TRBD2 (7 bases). V lost 3 bases to trimming and J lost 5 bases, with 18 bases between them. The germline V gene has CDR1 LNHDA and CDR2 SQIVND (reference sequence). The CDR3 contains 16 residues. DNA for the CDR3: TGTGCCAGTAGTATTATACGCGGGGGCCGGAGAGATACGCAGTATTTT. It codes for CASSIIRGGRRDTQYF.

The chain couples TRBV9 to TRBJ2-7, with D maybe TRBD1 (5 bases). The CDR3 extends over 15 amino acids. Germline CDR1 is SGDLS and CDR2 is YYNGEE. V was trimmed by 0 bases and J by 3 bases, leaving 13 bases between them. The CDR3 DNA follows: TGTGCCAGCAGCGTAGTCCCACAGGCCCGCTACGAGCAGTACTTC. It yields the protein CASSVVPQARYEQYF.

The V gene is TRBV29-1, the J gene TRBJ1-4; unclear D gene. Trimming shortened V by 7 bases and J by 7 bases, and 10 bases separated the two germline ends. The CDR3 spans 11 residues. Germline CDR1 SQVTM, CDR2 ANQGSEA. This chain's CDR3 is CSARTGEKLFF. CDR3 in DNA: TGCAGCGCTCGGACTGGTGAAAAACTGTTTTTT.

As to this clone: This sample also contains other DNA sequences that code for the same CDR3. The J gene is TRBJ1-1, the V gene TRBV19; the match to TRBD1 covers 7 bases. From germline, CDR1 is LNHDA and CDR2 SQIVND (reference sequence). This CDR3 is 13 amino acids long. V trimming: 4 bases; J trimming: 1 base; junction bases outside the gene matches: 0. As DNA, the CDR3 is TGTGCCAGTAGTAGGGACAGGAACACTGAAGCTTTCTTT. This gives the protein CASSRDRNTEAFF.

V usage is TRBV5-1 and J usage is TRBJ2-5; perhaps D is TRBD1 or TRBD2 (5 bases each). This CDR3 is built from 15 residues. With 3 bases removed from V and 5 bases from J, the gap between germline ends came to 17 bases. CDR1 SGHRS and CDR2 YFSETQ come from the germline V gene. DNA for the CDR3: TGCGCCAGCAGCTCCCGGGACCCACTACCGGAGACCCAGTACTTC. Translated, it gives CASSSRDPLPETQYF.

DNA for the CDR3: TGTGCCAGCAGCTTAGACGTTGATTGGGAGACCCAGTACTTC. This gives the protein CASSLDVDWETQYF. The chain employs TRBV7-9 and TRBJ2-5; D remains ambiguous. Deletions cut 1 base from V and 5 bases from J, with 11 bases between. This CDR3 is 14 amino acids long. From germline, CDR1 is SEHNR and CDR2 FQNEAQ (reference sequence).